This is a list of T cell receptor beta chains from one sample in a study of T cell responses to AZD1222 COVID-19 vaccine. Sequencing was performed with immunoSEQ multiplex PCR; in TCRdb, only in-frame clones are kept and a portion is missing. The table has about 66,000 clones, roughly 84% seen once. Material: peripheral blood, obtained on day 0 of AZD1222 vaccination. The receptor source for this set is an adult in good health. CDR3s include the opening cysteine and the closing phenylalanine or tryptophan. Each record gives: CDR3 DNA, CDR3 protein, V gene, J gene, D gene, clone size. The D gene is left open where the match is weak. A row's size may be missing; if present it is once, few, many or a size class.

DNA: TGTGCCACCAGTGATCAGACAGGGTCGGACACCGGGGAGCTGTTTTTT
CDR3: CATSDQTGSDTGELFF
V: TRBV24-1
J: TRBJ2-2
D: TRBD1
size: once

DNA: TGCGCCAGCAGCCAGGAGACAGGGGGTCTTATGAAACTGTTTTTT
CDR3: CASSQETGGLMKLFF
V: TRBV4-3
J: TRBJ1-4
D: TRBD1
size: once

DNA: TGCGCCAGCAGCTTGGAGGTCGGGAGGAGTTCAGATACGCAGTATTTT
CDR3: CASSLEVGRSSDTQYF
V: TRBV5-1
J: TRBJ2-3
D: TRBD2
size: .

DNA: TGTGCCAGCAGTGATCCCAACCCCACAGATACGCAGTATTTT
CDR3: CASSDPNPTDTQYF
V: TRBV6-4
J: TRBJ2-3
D: .
size: .

DNA: TGTGCCAGCAGCCCGGGACAAGGGGGAACCGGGGAGCTGTTTTTT
CDR3: CASSPGQGGTGELFF
V: TRBV6-5
J: TRBJ2-2
D: .
size: .

DNA: TGTGCCAGCAGCATGGGACACGTCAATGAGCAGTTCTTC
CDR3: CASSMGHVNEQFF
V: TRBV2
J: TRBJ2-1
D: .
size: .

DNA: TGTGCCAGCAGTTTATTCGGCGGCGCCCCCTCTGGGGCCAACGTCCTGACTTTC
CDR3: CASSLFGGAPSGANVLTF
V: TRBV27
J: TRBJ2-6
D: .
size: .

DNA: TGTGCCAGCTCACCACTAGGCCGACAGGCCACCGGGGAGCTGTTTTTT
CDR3: CASSPLGRQATGELFF
V: TRBV18
J: TRBJ2-2
D: .
size: once

DNA: TGTGCCAGCAGCTCGGGACACGTAAACACCGGGGAGCTGTTTTTT
CDR3: CASSSGHVNTGELFF
V: TRBV5-6
J: TRBJ2-2
D: .
size: .

DNA: TGTGCCAGCAGTCAGGACAGGGATAATGAAAAACTGTTTTTT
CDR3: CASSQDRDNEKLFF
V: TRBV2
J: TRBJ1-4
D: TRBD1
size: .

DNA: TGTGCCAGCAGCTCCGGGACAGGGGGCTACGAGCAGTACTTC
CDR3: CASSSGTGGYEQYF
V: TRBV7-9
J: TRBJ2-7
D: TRBD1
size: .

DNA: TGCAGTGCTGGGGGAGAGACCCAGTACTTC
CDR3: CSAGGETQYF
V: TRBV20-1
J: TRBJ2-5
D: .
size: once

DNA: TGTGCCAGCAGCTTAAGCCGAGGGAGGGCCTACGAGCAGTACTTC
CDR3: CASSLSRGRAYEQYF
V: TRBV7-2
J: TRBJ2-7
D: TRBD2
size: .

DNA: TGTGCCAGCTTGACTGTGAACACTGAAGCTTTCTTT
CDR3: CASLTVNTEAFF
V: TRBV2
J: TRBJ1-1
D: .
size: .

DNA: TGCGCCAGCAGGGAGACTTTAAACTATGGCTACACCTTC
CDR3: CASRETLNYGYTF
V: TRBV5-1
J: TRBJ1-2
D: .
size: .

DNA: TGTGCCAGTAGTATAGGCCGCAGGCGGACTTCACCCCTCCACTTT
CDR3: CASSIGRRRTSPLHF
V: TRBV19
J: TRBJ1-6
D: .
size: .

DNA: TGTGCCAGCAGCCCGGGACTAGCGGGGGGCAGCACAGATACGCAGTATTTT
CDR3: CASSPGLAGGSTDTQYF
V: TRBV3-1/TRBV3-2
J: TRBJ2-3
D: TRBD2
size: .

DNA: TGTGCCAGCAGCCAAGATAGCTATGGCTACACCTTC
CDR3: CASSQDSYGYTF
V: TRBV3-1/TRBV3-2
J: TRBJ1-2
D: .
size: .

DNA: TGTGCCAGCTCACCACCGGTAGGGGCAGAGGCCACTGAAGCTTTCTTT
CDR3: CASSPPVGAEATEAFF
V: TRBV18
J: TRBJ1-1
D: .
size: .

DNA: TGTGCCAGCTCGGGACAGGACTATGGCTACACCTTC
CDR3: CASSGQDYGYTF
V: TRBV2
J: TRBJ1-2
D: TRBD1
size: medium-sized

DNA: TGTGCCAGCAGCCAGACTAGCGGGGGTACCGGGGAGCTGTTTTTT
CDR3: CASSQTSGGTGELFF
V: TRBV5-4
J: TRBJ2-2
D: TRBD2
size: .

DNA: TGCGCCAGCAGGCATTATTGGAATGAGCAGTTCTTC
CDR3: CASRHYWNEQFF
V: TRBV5-1
J: TRBJ2-1
D: .
size: once

DNA: TGTGCCAGCAGCTTGGAGATAGATAATTCACCCCTCCACTTT
CDR3: CASSLEIDNSPLHF
V: TRBV7-9
J: TRBJ1-6
D: .
size: .

DNA: TGTGCCAGCAGCTCCCCTGGGACAGATACGCAGTATTTT
CDR3: CASSSPGTDTQYF
V: TRBV7-3
J: TRBJ2-3
D: .
size: .

DNA: TGTGCCAGCAGCCCGGGTAGGACTAATTCACCCCTCCACTTT
CDR3: CASSPGRTNSPLHF
V: TRBV6-5
J: TRBJ1-6
D: .
size: once

DNA: TGTGCCACCAGCAGAGAGGATGTTGGCTATGAGCAGTTCTTC
CDR3: CATSREDVGYEQFF
V: TRBV15
J: TRBJ2-1
D: .
size: .

DNA: TGCAGCTTGGGGCGGAACCCCACAGATACGCAGTATTTT
CDR3: CSLGRNPTDTQYF
V: TRBV29-1
J: TRBJ2-3
D: .
size: .

DNA: TGTGCCAGCAGTACCACGCCTCACTATGGCTACACCTTC
CDR3: CASSTTPHYGYTF
V: TRBV6-5
J: TRBJ1-2
D: .
size: .

DNA: TGTGCCAGCAGCTTATTCGGGCAGGAATCGGGGTATGGCTACACCTTC
CDR3: CASSLFGQESGYGYTF
V: TRBV7-2
J: TRBJ1-2
D: .
size: few

DNA: TGTGCCAGCATTCGGACAGGCGACAGTCCCTATGGCTACACCTTC
CDR3: CASIRTGDSPYGYTF
V: TRBV2
J: TRBJ1-2
D: TRBD1
size: .

DNA: TGTGCCAGCAGCGCGACAACGGGAAACACCATATATTTT
CDR3: CASSATTGNTIYF
V: TRBV6-5
J: TRBJ1-3
D: .
size: once

DNA: TGTGCCAGCACCCCAGTCCTGGGCAGGCAAGAGACCCAGTACTTC
CDR3: CASTPVLGRQETQYF
V: TRBV3-1/TRBV3-2
J: TRBJ2-5
D: .
size: .

DNA: TGCGCCAGCAGCCGGAACCCGGGGCAGGGGATCACTGAAGCTTTCTTT
CDR3: CASSRNPGQGITEAFF
V: TRBV4-3
J: TRBJ1-1
D: .
size: .

DNA: TGTGCCAGCAGCCGGGCGTTTGGGCTAGCGGGGAACACCGGGGAGCTGTTTTTT
CDR3: CASSRAFGLAGNTGELFF
V: TRBV5-8
J: TRBJ2-2
D: TRBD2
size: once

DNA: TGTGCCAGTAGTATACAGCGGGGGGCGGGAGAGACCCAGTACTTC
CDR3: CASSIQRGAGETQYF
V: TRBV19
J: TRBJ2-5
D: TRBD2
size: .

DNA: TGTGCCAGCAGTTTCCGGGGCACCGGGGAGCTGTTTTTT
CDR3: CASSFRGTGELFF
V: TRBV12-3/TRBV12-4
J: TRBJ2-2
D: .
size: .

DNA: TGTGCCAGCAGCTTGTTCCGCGGGGTAACGTGGGAGACCCAGTACTTC
CDR3: CASSLFRGVTWETQYF
V: TRBV5-6
J: TRBJ2-5
D: .
size: .

DNA: TGTGCCAGCAGTTACACCTCGGGAAATAGCTATGGCTACACCTTC
CDR3: CASSYTSGNSYGYTF
V: TRBV6-5
J: TRBJ1-2
D: .
size: .

DNA: TGTGCCAGCTCACCTCACAGGGTCCCAGATACGCAGTATTTT
CDR3: CASSPHRVPDTQYF
V: TRBV18
J: TRBJ2-3
D: .
size: .

DNA: TGTGCCAGCAGTCCTAGCTCGCCAGGCTTGACTGAAGCTTTCTTT
CDR3: CASSPSSPGLTEAFF
V: TRBV6-6
J: TRBJ1-1
D: .
size: .

DNA: TGTGCCAGCAGCAAAACTAGCGGGAGAAGGGATGAGCAGTTCTTC
CDR3: CASSKTSGRRDEQFF
V: TRBV7-3
J: TRBJ2-1
D: TRBD2
size: .

DNA: TGTGCCAGCACTCGGGGGGCAGGAGGTGAAAAACTGTTTTTT
CDR3: CASTRGAGGEKLFF
V: TRBV6-5
J: TRBJ1-4
D: .
size: .

DNA: TGTGCCAGTAGTATGCGGGGGCGGGAGGGCTACACCTTC
CDR3: CASSMRGREGYTF
V: TRBV19
J: TRBJ1-2
D: .
size: once

DNA: TGTGCCAGCAGCCGCGTGCTGGACAGGGGGAGAAACACCATATATTTT
CDR3: CASSRVLDRGRNTIYF
V: TRBV3-1/TRBV3-2
J: TRBJ1-3
D: TRBD1
size: few

DNA: TGTGCCAGCAGTTACTCCGATGAAACTGAAGCTTTCTTT
CDR3: CASSYSDETEAFF
V: TRBV6-5
J: TRBJ1-1
D: .
size: .

DNA: TGTGCCAGCAGCTTAATGCCTACTCCGAACACTGAAGCTTTCTTT
CDR3: CASSLMPTPNTEAFF
V: TRBV11-3
J: TRBJ1-1
D: .
size: .

DNA: TGCAGCGTTCGCCAGGTGGTCCAAGAGACCCAGTACTTC
CDR3: CSVRQVVQETQYF
V: TRBV29-1
J: TRBJ2-5
D: .
size: .

DNA: TGTGCCAGCAGTTACGCTACGGGACAGTCTTACCAGTACTTC
CDR3: CASSYATGQSYQYF
V: TRBV6-2/TRBV6-3
J: TRBJ2-4
D: TRBD1
size: .